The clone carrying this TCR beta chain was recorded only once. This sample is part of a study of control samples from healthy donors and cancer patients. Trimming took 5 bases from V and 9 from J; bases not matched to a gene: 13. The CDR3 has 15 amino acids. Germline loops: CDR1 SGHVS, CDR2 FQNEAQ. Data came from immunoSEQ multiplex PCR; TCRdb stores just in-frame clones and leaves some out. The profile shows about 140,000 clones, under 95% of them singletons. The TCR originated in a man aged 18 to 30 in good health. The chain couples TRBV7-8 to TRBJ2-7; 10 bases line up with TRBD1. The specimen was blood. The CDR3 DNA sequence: TGTGCCAGCAGCCCCGGGACAGGGGCCTTCTGGGTGCAGTACTTC. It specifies CASSPGTGAFWVQYF.